Each of the 22 T cell receptor beta chains below was sequenced from the same sample in a study of beta chain features in type 1 diabetes listed by TCRdb under 2018. Library prep was done by the immunoSEQ multiplex PCR assay. The entire isolated RNA was reverse transcribed using the High Capacity cDNA Reverse Transcription Kit, and thus expressed TCRB transcripts were sequenced. TCRdb's version of the immuneACCESS table is confined to in-frame rearrangements and falls short of the full clone set. An unresolved V gene accounts for under half of the shortfall where checked; the remainder is of unknown origin. The sample table shows under 400,000 clones, and approximately 14% are seen once. More than 6.5% of the sample goes to the ten largest clones. Sequenced sample: central memory CD4+ T cells from blood. The receptors were sampled from a young man in good health.

The rearrangement joins TRBV19 to TRBJ1-5; D unresolved. CDR3 length: 15 residues. Germline CDR1 is LNHDA and CDR2 is SQIVND (reference sequence). V lost 0 bases to trimming and J lost 2 bases, with 8 bases between them. For the CDR3, the DNA is TGTGCCAGTAGTATAGAACGATGGGGCAATCAGCCCCAGCATTTT. Protein: CASSIERWGNQPQHF.

This clone was recorded a few times. This chain uses TRBV4-3 with TRBJ1-1; D not certain. Trimming pared 3 bases from V and 3 bases from J, leaving 11 bases between. CDR3 size: 14 residues. Germline CDR1 LGHNA, CDR2 YSLEER. CDR3 in amino acids: CASSQGPWDTEAFF. As DNA, the CDR3 is TGCGCCAGCAGCCAGGGTCCGTGGGACACTGAAGCTTTCTTT.

This clone was counted a few times. The V and J genes are TRBV4-1 and TRBJ1-2; 7 bases are a match to TRBD1. V shed 4 bases and J 7 bases; nucleotides not matched to a gene: 9. The length of the CDR3 is 14 residues. CDR1 MGHRA and CDR2 YSYEKL come from the germline V gene. In nucleotides, the CDR3 is TGCGCCAGCAGCCTCACCAGGGGGGACGGTGGCTACACCTTC. Protein product: CASSLTRGDGGYTF.

J is TRBJ1-5 and V is TRBV6-5; 10 nucleotides match TRBD1. V lost 10 bases and J lost 6; bases outside the gene matches: 6. Per germline, CDR1 MNHEY and CDR2 SVGAGI. This CDR3 contains 13 residues. The chain's CDR3 is CATRQGAGQPQHF. In DNA, the CDR3 is TGTGCCACGAGACAGGGGGCGGGTCAGCCCCAGCATTTT.

The genes are TRBV7-8 and TRBJ2-1; 12 bases fit TRBD2. Trimming removed 5 bases from V and 6 bases from J; junction bases left unmatched: 8. The V gene's germline CDR1 is SGHVS and CDR2 FQNEAQ. The CDR3 loop spans 16 amino acids. The CDR3 DNA sequence: TGTGCCAGCAGCACAGCCCTAGCGGGAGGGCCCAATGAGCAGTTCTTC. Protein product: CASSTALAGGPNEQFF.

The V call is TRBV5-1, the J call TRBJ2-3, with no clear D. CDR3 size: 15 residues. Germline assignment: CDR1 SGHRS and CDR2 YFSETQ. The germline V and J ends were trimmed by 4 bases and 0 bases, with 12 bases remaining between them. CDR3 sequence reads: CASSTDTASTDTQYF. In DNA, the CDR3 is TGCGCCAGCAGCACCGACACGGCTAGCACAGATACGCAGTATTTT.

This clone has just a few counts. The V gene is TRBV11-3, the J gene TRBJ2-5; 14 bases line up with TRBD2. CDR1 and CDR2 (germline): SGHNT, YENEEA. V was pared by 1 base and J by 4 bases, with 2 bases of the junction left unmatched. The CDR3 runs 16 residues. Here the CDR3 DNA reads TGTGCCAGCAGCTTAGGTGGACTAGCGGGAGGAGAGACCCAGTACTTC. Protein product: CASSLGGLAGGETQYF. Complete variable domain (other parts from reference TRBV11-3 and TRBJ2-5): EAGVVQSPRYKIIEKKQPVAFWCNPISGHNTLYWYLQNLGQGPELLIRYENEEAVDDSQLPKDRFSAERLKGVDSTLKIQPAELGDSAVYLCASSLGGLAGGETQYFGPGTRLLVL.

The rearrangement uses TRBV23-1 and TRBJ2-7, with TRBD2 matching 9 bases. TRBV23-1 is an open reading frame, and its role is uncertain. The V gene end was trimmed by 0 bases and the J gene end by 6 bases; junction bases not matched to a gene: 18. This CDR3 comprises 19 residues. CDR3 coding DNA: TGCGCCAGCAGTCAATCGAGGCGGGGGGGCCAGGGTTTAATGCCCGAGCAGTACTTC. Protein sequence: CASSQSRRGGQGLMPEQYF.

This clone was found a few times. The chain is built from TRBV25-1 and TRBJ2-5, with TRBD1 matching 9 bases. CDR3 length: 15 amino acids. The germline CDR1 and CDR2 sequences are MGHDK and SYGVNS. V was pared by 5 bases and J by 9 bases, with 13 bases of the junction left unmatched. The CDR3 nucleotides read TGTGCCAGCAGTTCAACCGGGACAGGGTGGGTGGCCCAGTACTTC. Translation: CASSSTGTGWVAQYF. Based on the CDR3 plus reference TRBV25-1 and TRBJ2-5, the full variable domain is EADIYQTPRYLVIGTGKKITLECSQTMGHDKMYWYQQDPGMELHLIHYSYGVNSTEKGDLSSESTVSRIRTEHFPLTLESARPSHTSQYLCASSSTGTGWVAQYFGPGTRLLVL.

CDR3 loop: CSVEVGTGTAKNIQYF. The CDR3 DNA reads TGCAGCGTTGAAGTCGGGACAGGGACAGCCAAAAACATTCAGTACTTC. The rearrangement uses TRBV29-1 and TRBJ2-4; 9 bases are a match to TRBD1. From germline, CDR1 is SQVTM and CDR2 ANQGSEA. The J segment lost 0 bases and the V segment lost 1 base, leaving 4 bases of the junction unmatched. The CDR3 spans 16 residues.

The chain combines TRBV6-5 with TRBJ1-4, with D perhaps matching TRBD1 (5 bases). There are 12 residues in the CDR3. Trimming removed 7 bases at V and 10 bases at J, with 13 bases between. Germline lookup yields CDR1 MNHEY and CDR2 SVGAGI. This CDR3 reads CASKAQGGKLFF. Here the CDR3 DNA reads TGTGCCAGCAAAGCGCAGGGAGGAAAACTGTTTTTT.

This clone has more than one count but fewer than ten. The rearrangement joins TRBV6-5 to TRBJ2-7; a possible D gene is TRBD1 (5 bases). Germline V lookup: CDR1 MNHEY, CDR2 SVGAGI. The V end lost 2 bases, the J end lost 5 bases, and 13 bases lay between the germline ends. The CDR3 length is 14 residues. CDR3 in amino acids: CASSYSTGLDEQYF. The CDR3 DNA follows: TGTGCCAGCAGTTACAGCACAGGCCTGGACGAGCAGTACTTC.

This clone has only a few counts. The V gene is TRBV6-1, the J gene TRBJ1-2, with 7 bases aligning to TRBD1. Germline V gene sequence: CDR1 MNHNS, CDR2 SASEGT. After removal of 5 bases from V and 3 bases from J, the junction contained 6 bases not matched to a gene. This CDR3 spans 14 amino acids. The DNA of the CDR3 is TGTGCCAGCAGTAGGGGAGGGGGCGACTATGGCTACACCTTC. Translated: CASSRGGGDYGYTF.

This clone turned up a few times. CDR3 protein: CASSLAGGRTEAFF. CDR3 nucleotides: TGTGCCAGCAGCTTAGCCGGGGGGCGCACTGAAGCTTTCTTT. This chain joins TRBV7-9 and TRBJ1-1, with TRBD1 as a possible D gene (6 bases). This CDR3 comprises 14 residues. V lost 0 bases and J 4 bases, leaving 9 bases between the germline ends. Germline loops: CDR1 SEHNR, CDR2 FQNEAQ (reference sequence).

This sequence joins TRBV7-2 and TRBJ2-1; 10 positions match TRBD2. Germline CDR1 reads SGHTA; CDR2 reads FQGNSA. This CDR3 has 17 amino acids. Germline trimming cut 5 bases from V and 2 bases from J; bases unmatched to any gene: 9. The CDR3 DNA reads TGTGCCAGCAGCCCTACCCTCAGCGGGGGGGCCTACAATGAGCAGTTCTTC. The encoded protein is CASSPTLSGGAYNEQFF. Using reference TRBV7-2 and TRBJ2-1 for the parts outside the CDR3, the full variable domain is GAGVSQSPSNKVTEKGKDVELRCDPISGHTALYWYRQSLGQGLEFLIYFQGNSAPDKSGLPSDRFSAERTGGSVSTLTIQRTQQEDSAVYLCASSPTLSGGAYNEQFFGPGTRLTVL.

The rearrangement links TRBV5-1 to TRBJ2-1; 7 nucleotides agree with TRBD2. V dropped 4 bases and J dropped 6; count of bases not matched to a gene: 7. CDR3 length: 14 amino acids. Germline CDR1 is SGHRS and CDR2 is YFSETQ. CDR3 coding DNA: TGCGCCAGCAGCCCTAGCGGCACCATCAATGAGCAGTTCTTC. As protein: CASSPSGTINEQFF.

This clone appeared a few times. The CDR3 here is CASRRLAVNTGELFF. CDR3 in DNA: TGTGCCAGCAGACGACTAGCGGTAAACACCGGGGAGCTGTTTTTT. The V and J genes are TRBV27 and TRBJ2-2; 9 positions agree with TRBD2. The length of the CDR3 is 15 residues. V shed 6 bases, J shed 2 bases, and the junction held 4 bases outside the gene matches. Germline values: CDR1 MNHEY, CDR2 SMNVEV (reference sequence).

This clone was seen a few times. This sequence joins TRBV19 and TRBJ1-1, with a tentative D call TRBD1 (6 bases). Looked up from germline, CDR1 is LNHDA and CDR2 is SQIVND (reference sequence). The V and J ends lost 3 bases and 5 bases respectively, with 16 bases between them. This CDR3 contains 15 residues. Here the CDR3 reads CASSINRAPRTEAFF. DNA of the CDR3: TGTGCCAGTAGTATCAACAGGGCCCCGCGGACTGAAGCTTTCTTT.

The chain is built from TRBV5-1 and TRBJ1-4; D is perhaps TRBD1 (6 bases). The germline V gene has CDR1 SGHRS and CDR2 YFSETQ. The CDR3 covers 15 residues. V lost 0 bases and J 5 bases, leaving 11 bases between the germline ends. Written as DNA, the CDR3 is TGCGCCAGCAGCTTGGATGGACAGAGAAATGAAAAACTGTTTTTT. Residues: CASSLDGQRNEKLFF. The full variable domain, completed using reference TRBV5-1 and TRBJ1-4, is KAGVTQTPRYLIKTRGQQVTLSCSPISGHRSVSWYQQTPGQGLQFLFEYFSETQRNKGNFPGRFSGRQFSNSRSEMNVSTLELGDSALYLCASSLDGQRNEKLFFGSGTQLSVL.

This clone was recorded a few times. This CDR3 reads CAWSPGGSNTIYF. DNA of the CDR3: TGTGCCTGGAGTCCGGGGGGCAGTAACACCATATATTTT. The V gene is TRBV30, the J gene TRBJ1-3, with a weak D call TRBD1 (6 bases). The CDR3 is 13 amino acids. Trimming cost V 2 bases and J 7 bases, with 12 bases left between them. From germline, CDR1 is GTSNPN and CDR2 SVGIG (reference sequence).

J is TRBJ2-3 and V is TRBV7-9, with D possibly TRBD2 on 7 matching bases. V lost 2 bases to trimming and J lost 3 bases, with 9 bases between them. The CDR3 is 14 amino acids. The germline gives CDR1 SEHNR, CDR2 FQNEAQ (reference sequence). CDR3 protein: CASSLRGGTDTQYF. The DNA of the CDR3 is TGTGCCAGCAGCTTAAGGGGGGGAACAGATACGCAGTATTTT.

CDR3 nucleotide sequence: TGTGCCAGCAGTTTGCTCGACAGGGCCTTAGGGTACGAGCAGTACGTC. This translates into CASSLLDRALGYEQYV. J is TRBJ2-7 and V is TRBV27; 7 bases fit TRBD1. The CDR3 covers 16 residues. With 3 bases clipped from V and 4 bases from J, the junction kept 12 bases outside the gene matches. Germline V gene sequence: CDR1 MNHEY, CDR2 SMNVEV (reference sequence).